This T cell receptor beta chain is from a study of shared T cell receptors in the human thymus. Generated by immunoSEQ multiplex PCR, the TCRdb table keeps only in-frame clones and is missing some. The sample has approximately 760,000 clones, approximately 83% seen once. This CDR3 is built from 21 residues. These data are also associated with another study on human thymus T cells.

Sequencing was carried out using thymocytes. The chain has TRBV21-1 and TRBJ2-1; the table's TRBD2 call for D was not verified on the DNA. TRBV21-1 is described as a pseudogene. This TCR was sampled from a girl less than two years old with a congenital heart defect. CDR3 region: CASSKGPLSGGRFPPYNEQFF. DNA of the CDR3: TGTGCCAGCAGCAAAGGTCCCCTGTCGGGGGGGCGGTTCCCCCCTTACAATGAGCAGTTCTTC.